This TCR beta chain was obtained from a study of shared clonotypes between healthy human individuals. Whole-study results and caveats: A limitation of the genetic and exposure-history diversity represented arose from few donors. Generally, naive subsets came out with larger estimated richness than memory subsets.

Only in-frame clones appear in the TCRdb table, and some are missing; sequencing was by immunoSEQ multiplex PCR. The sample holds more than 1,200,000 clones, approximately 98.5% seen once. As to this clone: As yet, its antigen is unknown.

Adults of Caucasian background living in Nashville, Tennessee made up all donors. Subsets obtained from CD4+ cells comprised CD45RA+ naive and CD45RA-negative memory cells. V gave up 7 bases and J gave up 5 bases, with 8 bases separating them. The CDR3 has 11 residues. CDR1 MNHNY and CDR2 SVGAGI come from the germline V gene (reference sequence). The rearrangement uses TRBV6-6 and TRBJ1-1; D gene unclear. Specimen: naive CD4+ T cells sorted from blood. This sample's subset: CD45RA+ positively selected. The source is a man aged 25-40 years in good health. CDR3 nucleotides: TGTGCCAGCACCGGAGGAACTGAAGCTTTCTTT. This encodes CASTGGTEAFF.